The 13 T cell receptor beta chains below come from one sample, sequenced in a study of cytomegalovirus exposure and HLA in healthy donors. Assay used: immunoSEQ multiplex PCR; TCRdb lists only in-frame clones, some missing. Of hundreds of thousands of clones in the sample, roughly 83% were seen once. The specimen sequenced was PBMCs. The receptor source for this set is a young woman in good health and CMV-seronegative.

The CDR3 is CASKGSGSSYNEQFF. CDR3 in DNA: TGTGCCAGCAAGGGTAGCGGGAGCTCCTACAATGAGCAGTTCTTC. The V gene is TRBV2, the J gene TRBJ2-1, with 9 nucleotides matching TRBD2. The CDR3 spans 15 residues. The germline V gene has CDR1 SNHLY and CDR2 FYNNEI. V was pared by 7 bases and J by 0 bases, with 4 bases of the junction left unmatched. The variable domain in full, with the rest retrieved from reference TRBV2 and TRBJ2-1, is EPEVTQTPSHQVTQMGQEVILRCVPISNHLYFYWYRQILGQKVEFLVSFYNNEISEKSEIFDDQFSVERPDGSNFTLKIRSTKLEDSAMYFCASKGSGSSYNEQFFGPGTRLTVL.

Concerning this clone: Other DNA variants within this sample encode the same CDR3. This chain links TRBV7-9 with TRBJ1-5; possible D gene TRBD1, 5 bases. Germline assignment: CDR1 SEHNR and CDR2 FQNEAQ (reference sequence). V lost 5 bases, J lost 0 bases, and 8 bases lay in between. The CDR3 has 14 amino acids. The CDR3 region is CASSRDSSNQPQHF. CDR3 nucleotides: TGTGCCAGCAGCCGAGACAGTAGCAATCAGCCCCAGCATTTT. Together with reference TRBV7-9 and TRBJ1-5, the CDR3 gives the full variable domain: DTGVSQNPRHKITKRGQNVTFRCDPISEHNRLYWYRQTLGQGPEFLTYFQNEAQLEKSRLLSDRFSAERPKGSFSTLEIQRTEQGDSAMYLCASSRDSSNQPQHFGDGTRLSIL.

The chain carries TRBV13 and TRBJ1-5; D not certain. V lost 3 bases and J lost 0, with 6 bases in between. The CDR3 covers 14 residues. CDR1 and CDR2 from the germline V gene are PRHDT and FYEKMQ (reference sequence). The CDR3: CASSFGVSNQPQHF. The DNA for the CDR3 is TGTGCCAGCAGCTTTGGGGTTAGCAATCAGCCCCAGCATTTT.

The gene calls are TRBV2 and TRBJ1-4; D ambiguous. The germline V gene encodes CDR1 SNHLY and CDR2 FYNNEI. This CDR3 has 11 amino acids. Trimming shortened V by 2 bases and J by 7 bases, and 2 bases separated the two germline ends. This CDR3 is CASSETEKLFF. In DNA, the CDR3 is TGTGCCAGCAGTGAAACTGAAAAACTGTTTTTT.

CDR3 coding DNA: TGTGCCAGCTCACAACAGGGGCGGAACGAGCAGTACTTC. It translates to CASSQQGRNEQYF. The chain is built from TRBV18 and TRBJ2-7, with 7 positions matching TRBD1. There are 13 residues in the CDR3. Germline loops: CDR1 KGHSH, CDR2 LQKENI. Unmatched junction bases numbered 5, after V lost 4 bases and J lost 5 bases.

V gene TRBV25-1 combines with J gene TRBJ1-2; the D gene is possibly TRBD1 (6 bases). The length of the CDR3 is 14 residues. Trimming took 4 bases from V and 5 from J, leaving 14 bases between them. The germline V gene encodes CDR1 MGHDK and CDR2 SYGVNS. CDR3 protein: CASSGQVRGYGYTF. In DNA, the CDR3 is TGTGCCAGCAGTGGACAGGTACGGGGGTATGGCTACACCTTC.

This clone was seen a few times. The chain joins TRBV28 to TRBJ2-7; D perhaps matches TRBD1 (7 bases). Germline V gene sequence: CDR1 MDHEN, CDR2 SYDVKM. Trimming stripped 8 bases from V and 1 base from J, with 15 bases between. CDR3 length: 14 amino acids. CDR3 DNA: TGTGCCAGCGAACCTTCAGGGGGGTCCTACGAGCAGTACTTC. Translation: CASEPSGGSYEQYF.

V gene TRBV6-5 combines with J gene TRBJ2-3; 7 bases are a match to TRBD1. V dropped 3 bases and J dropped 5; count of bases not matched to a gene: 11. The CDR3 has 16 residues. Germline CDR1 MNHEY, CDR2 SVGAGI. CDR3 sequence: CASSYGDSGMGDTQYF. The CDR3 nucleotides are TGTGCCAGCAGTTATGGGGACAGTGGCATGGGAGATACGCAGTATTTT.

This chain joins TRBV5-5 and TRBJ2-2; a possible D gene is TRBD1 (6 bases). The CDR3 is made up of 15 amino acids. Germline V gene data show CDR1 as SGHKS and CDR2 as YYEKEE (reference sequence). Trimming removed 0 bases at V and 1 base at J, with 7 bases between. The CDR3 reads CASSLEGQNTGELFF. CDR3 nucleotide sequence: TGTGCCAGCAGCTTGGAGGGACAGAACACCGGGGAGCTGTTTTTT.

V gene TRBV7-6 combines with J gene TRBJ2-7; the match to TRBD2 covers 8 bases. Germline V gene lookup returns CDR1 SGHVS and CDR2 FNYEAQ. V shed 5 bases and J 2 bases; nucleotides not matched to a gene: 8. CDR3 length equals 15 residues. The CDR3 spells CASSPLAGDTYEQYF. As DNA, the CDR3 is TGTGCCAGCAGCCCGCTAGCGGGCGACACCTACGAGCAGTACTTC.

This chain joins TRBV6-5 and TRBJ1-1; D might be TRBD1 (5 bases). Trimming removed 7 bases from V and 0 bases from J, with 15 bases in between. The CDR3 loop spans 15 amino acids. The germline V gene has CDR1 MNHEY and CDR2 SVGAGI. The CDR3 nucleotides read TGTGCCAGCACCTTAGGCGGGGGGGTGAACACTGAAGCTTTCTTT. Encoded protein: CASTLGGGVNTEAFF.

V and J are TRBV30 and TRBJ2-3; tentatively, D is TRBD1 or TRBD2 (5 bases each). Trimming cost V 8 bases and J 1 base, with 10 bases left between them. The CDR3 spans 12 residues. Germline lookup yields CDR1 GTSNPN and CDR2 SVGIG (reference sequence). The CDR3 spells CAHRGRTDTQYF. For the CDR3, the DNA is TGTGCCCATCGGGGCCGCACAGATACGCAGTATTTT.

J is TRBJ2-1 and V is TRBV4-1; D is unresolved. Germline lookup yields CDR1 MGHRA and CDR2 YSYEKL. The CDR3 loop spans 13 amino acids. V was clipped by 2 bases and J by 5 bases, with 7 bases between them. Here the CDR3 reads CASSQNRNNEQFF. CDR3 coding DNA: TGCGCCAGCAGCCAAAACAGAAACAATGAGCAGTTCTTC.